The sequence of this TCR beta chain was determined in a study of blood T cell repertoires in COVID-19. Study background: Spain, Italy and the United States supplied samples that represented acute and convalescent COVID-19. T cells, B-cell-depleted T cells, or PBMCs supplied cDNA or gDNA.

As handled by the study authors: Amplifying reference gene primers gave estimates of nucleated cell counts. Assay used: immunoSEQ multiplex PCR; TCRdb lists only in-frame clones, some missing. D and trimming come from the DNA, and the V and J calls and clone size come from that table. The data contain 120,000 or so clones, about 85% of them seen just once; the ten biggest clones take up approximately 5%. Trimming removed 4 bases from V and 10 bases from J; junction bases left unmatched: 8. The CDR3 is made up of 13 amino acids. The V gene's germline CDR1 is SGHDT and CDR2 YYEEEE. This clonotype originated in a human donor in a cohort sampled during active COVID-19. The source material was peripheral blood. The V and J genes are TRBV5-6 and TRBJ1-1, with TRBD1 matching 9 bases. In nucleotides, the CDR3 is TGTGCCAGCAGCGCCTACAGGGGGCGCGTAGCTTTCTTT. Its translation is CASSAYRGRVAFF.